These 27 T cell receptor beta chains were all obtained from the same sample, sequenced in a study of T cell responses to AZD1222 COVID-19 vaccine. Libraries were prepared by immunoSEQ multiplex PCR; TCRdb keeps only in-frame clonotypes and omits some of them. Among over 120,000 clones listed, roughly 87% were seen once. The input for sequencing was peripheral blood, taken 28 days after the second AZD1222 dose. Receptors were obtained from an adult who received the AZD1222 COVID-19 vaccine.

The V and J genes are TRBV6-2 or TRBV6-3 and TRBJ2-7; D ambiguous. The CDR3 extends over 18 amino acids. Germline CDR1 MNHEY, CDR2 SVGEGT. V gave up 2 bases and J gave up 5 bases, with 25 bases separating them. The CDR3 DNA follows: TGTGCCAGCAGTTACCCCAGCACGGGTTCGATCCTTCTCGACGAGCAGTACTTC. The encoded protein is CASSYPSTGSILLDEQYF.

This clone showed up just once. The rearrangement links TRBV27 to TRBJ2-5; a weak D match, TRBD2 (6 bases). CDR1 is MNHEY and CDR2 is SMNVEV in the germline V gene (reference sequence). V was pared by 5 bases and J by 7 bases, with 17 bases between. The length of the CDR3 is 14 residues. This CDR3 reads CASSVSGTSGTQYF. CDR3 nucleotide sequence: TGTGCCAGCAGTGTGTCCGGGACTTCGGGGACCCAGTACTTC.

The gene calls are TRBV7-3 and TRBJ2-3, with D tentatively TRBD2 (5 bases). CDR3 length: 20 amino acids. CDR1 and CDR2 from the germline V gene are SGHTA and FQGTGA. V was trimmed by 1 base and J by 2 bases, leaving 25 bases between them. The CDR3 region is CASSLNPGPSAGGDTDTQYF. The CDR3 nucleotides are TGTGCCAGCAGCTTAAATCCGGGCCCGAGCGCGGGTGGGGACACAGATACGCAGTATTTT. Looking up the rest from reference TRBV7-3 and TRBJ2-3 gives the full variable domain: GAGVSQTPSNKVTEKGKYVELRCDPISGHTALYWYRQSLGQGPEFLIYFQGTGAADDSGLPNDRFFAVRPEGSVSTLKIQRTERGDSAVYLCASSLNPGPSAGGDTDTQYFGPGTRLTVL.

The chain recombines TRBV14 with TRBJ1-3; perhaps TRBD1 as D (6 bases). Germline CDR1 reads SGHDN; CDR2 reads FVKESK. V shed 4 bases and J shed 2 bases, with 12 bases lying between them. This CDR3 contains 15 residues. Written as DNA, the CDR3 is TGTGCCAGCAGCCTACAGGGCACTACTGGAAACACCATATATTTT. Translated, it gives CASSLQGTTGNTIYF.

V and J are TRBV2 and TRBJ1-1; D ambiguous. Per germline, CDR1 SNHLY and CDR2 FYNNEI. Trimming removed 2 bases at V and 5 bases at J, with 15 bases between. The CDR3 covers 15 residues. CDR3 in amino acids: CASSEIYRGLTEAFF. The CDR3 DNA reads TGTGCCAGCAGTGAAATTTATCGGGGTTTGACTGAAGCTTTCTTT.

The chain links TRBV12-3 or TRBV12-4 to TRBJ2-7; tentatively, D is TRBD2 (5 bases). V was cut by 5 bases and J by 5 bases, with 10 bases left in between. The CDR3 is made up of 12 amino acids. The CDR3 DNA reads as TGTGCCAGCAGTCCTCGGGGTAACGAGCAGTACTTC. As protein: CASSPRGNEQYF.

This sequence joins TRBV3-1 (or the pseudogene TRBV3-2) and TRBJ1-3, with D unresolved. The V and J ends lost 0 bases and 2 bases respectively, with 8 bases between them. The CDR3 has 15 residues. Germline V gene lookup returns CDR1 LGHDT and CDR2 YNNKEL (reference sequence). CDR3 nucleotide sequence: TGTGCCAGCAGCCAAGATCCGGTACCTGGAAACACCATATATTTT. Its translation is CASSQDPVPGNTIYF.

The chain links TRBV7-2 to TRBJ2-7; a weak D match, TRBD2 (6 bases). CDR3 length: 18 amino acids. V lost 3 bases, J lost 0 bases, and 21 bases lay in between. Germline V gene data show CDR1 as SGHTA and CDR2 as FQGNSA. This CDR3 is CASSFPVPYDGSSYEQYF. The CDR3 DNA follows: TGTGCCAGCAGCTTCCCGGTGCCTTACGACGGGAGCTCCTACGAGCAGTACTTC.

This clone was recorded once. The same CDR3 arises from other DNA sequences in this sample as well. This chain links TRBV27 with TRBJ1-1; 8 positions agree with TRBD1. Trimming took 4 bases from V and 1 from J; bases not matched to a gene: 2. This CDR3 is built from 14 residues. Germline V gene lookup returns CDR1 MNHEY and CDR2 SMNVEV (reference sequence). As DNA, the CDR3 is TGTGCCAGCAGTTGGGACAGGCGGAACACTGAAGCTTTCTTT. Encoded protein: CASSWDRRNTEAFF.

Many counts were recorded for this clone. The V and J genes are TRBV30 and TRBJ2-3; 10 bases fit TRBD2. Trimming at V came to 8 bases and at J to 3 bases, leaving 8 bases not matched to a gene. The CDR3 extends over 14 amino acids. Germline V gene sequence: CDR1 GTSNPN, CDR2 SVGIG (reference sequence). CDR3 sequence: CASPLAGVTDTQYF. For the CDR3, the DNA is TGTGCCAGCCCTCTAGCGGGAGTAACAGATACGCAGTATTTT.

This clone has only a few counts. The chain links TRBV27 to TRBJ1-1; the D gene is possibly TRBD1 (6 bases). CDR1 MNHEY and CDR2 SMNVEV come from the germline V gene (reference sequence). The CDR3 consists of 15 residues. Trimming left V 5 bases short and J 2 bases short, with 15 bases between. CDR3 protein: CASSLSPQGNTEAFF. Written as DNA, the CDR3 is TGTGCCAGCAGTCTTTCTCCACAGGGTAACACTGAAGCTTTCTTT.

The CDR3 loop is CARSLRDSNEKLFF. The CDR3 DNA reads TGTGCCAGAAGCTTGAGAGACAGTAATGAAAAACTGTTTTTT. This chain links TRBV5-3 with TRBJ1-4; tentatively, D is TRBD1 (5 bases). TRBV5-3 is treated as an ORF (open reading frame) with a function not yet certain. The CDR3 has 14 amino acids. Trimming shortened V by 1 base and J by 4 bases, and 8 bases separated the two germline ends.

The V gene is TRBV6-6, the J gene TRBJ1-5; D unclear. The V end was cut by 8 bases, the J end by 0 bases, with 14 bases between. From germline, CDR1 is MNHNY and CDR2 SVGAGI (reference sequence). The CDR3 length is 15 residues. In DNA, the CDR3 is TGTGCCAGCTTCAACGGGAGGTTTAGCAATCAGCCCCAGCATTTT. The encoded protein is CASFNGRFSNQPQHF.

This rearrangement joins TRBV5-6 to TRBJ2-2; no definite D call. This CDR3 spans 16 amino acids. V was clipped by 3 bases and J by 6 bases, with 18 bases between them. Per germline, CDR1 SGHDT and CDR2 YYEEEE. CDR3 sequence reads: CASSSPRQAQPGELFF. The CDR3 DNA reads TGTGCCAGCAGCTCCCCCCGCCAAGCGCAGCCCGGGGAGCTGTTTTTT.

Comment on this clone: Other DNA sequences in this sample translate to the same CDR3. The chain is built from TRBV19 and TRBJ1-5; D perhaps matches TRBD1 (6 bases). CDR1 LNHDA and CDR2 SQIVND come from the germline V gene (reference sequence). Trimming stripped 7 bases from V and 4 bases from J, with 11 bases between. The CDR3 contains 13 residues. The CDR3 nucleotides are TGTGCCAGTACCGGACAGAAGAATCAGCCCCAGCATTTT. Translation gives CASTGQKNQPQHF.

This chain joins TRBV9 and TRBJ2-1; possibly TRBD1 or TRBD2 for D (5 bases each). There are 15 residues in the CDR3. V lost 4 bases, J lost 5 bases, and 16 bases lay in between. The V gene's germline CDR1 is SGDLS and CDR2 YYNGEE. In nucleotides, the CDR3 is TGTGCCAGCAGCCCCGGCACAGGAGGAGACAATGAGCAGTTCTTC. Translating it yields CASSPGTGGDNEQFF.

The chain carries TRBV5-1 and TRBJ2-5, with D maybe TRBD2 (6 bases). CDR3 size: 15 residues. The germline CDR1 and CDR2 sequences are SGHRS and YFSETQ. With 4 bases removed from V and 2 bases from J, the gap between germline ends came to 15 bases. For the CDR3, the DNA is TGCGCCAGCAGCCCTCTCGGGAGCCTGCAAGAGACCCAGTACTTC. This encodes CASSPLGSLQETQYF.

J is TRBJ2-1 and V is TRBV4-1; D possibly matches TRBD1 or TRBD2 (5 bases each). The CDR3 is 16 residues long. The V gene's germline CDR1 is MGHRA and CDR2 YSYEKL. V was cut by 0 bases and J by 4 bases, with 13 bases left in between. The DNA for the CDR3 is TGCGCCAGCAGCCAAGATCTCGGGACGCCTTACAATGAGCAGTTCTTC. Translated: CASSQDLGTPYNEQFF.

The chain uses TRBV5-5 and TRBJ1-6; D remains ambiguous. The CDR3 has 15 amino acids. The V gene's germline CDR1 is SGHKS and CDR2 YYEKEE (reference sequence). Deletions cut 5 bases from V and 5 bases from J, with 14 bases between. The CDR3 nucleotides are TGTGCCAGCAGAATCAGAAGAGGAGATAATTCACCCCTCCACTTT. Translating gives CASRIRRGDNSPLHF.

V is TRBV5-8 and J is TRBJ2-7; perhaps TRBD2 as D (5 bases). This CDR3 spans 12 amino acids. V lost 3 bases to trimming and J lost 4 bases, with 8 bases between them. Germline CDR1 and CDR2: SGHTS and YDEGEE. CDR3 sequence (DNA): TGTGCCAGCAGCTCGGACTTTTACGAGCAGTACTTC. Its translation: CASSSDFYEQYF.

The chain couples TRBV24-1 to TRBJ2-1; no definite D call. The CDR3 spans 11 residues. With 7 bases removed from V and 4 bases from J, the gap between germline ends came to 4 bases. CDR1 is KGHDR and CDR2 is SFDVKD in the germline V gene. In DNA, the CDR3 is TGTGCCACCAGGAGTTACAATGAGCAGTTCTTC. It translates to CATRSYNEQFF.

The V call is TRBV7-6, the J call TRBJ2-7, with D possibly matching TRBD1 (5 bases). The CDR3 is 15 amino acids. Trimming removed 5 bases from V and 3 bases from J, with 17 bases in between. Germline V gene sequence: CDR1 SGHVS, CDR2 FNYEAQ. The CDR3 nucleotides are TGTGCCAGCAGCCAAGATGTGTCAGGGATCTACGAGCAGTACTTC. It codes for CASSQDVSGIYEQYF.

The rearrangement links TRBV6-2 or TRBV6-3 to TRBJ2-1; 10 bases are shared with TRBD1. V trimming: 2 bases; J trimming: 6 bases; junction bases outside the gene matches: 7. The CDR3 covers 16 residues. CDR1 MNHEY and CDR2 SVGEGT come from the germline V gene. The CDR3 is CASSYPFGQGGNEQFF. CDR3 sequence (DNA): TGTGCCAGCAGTTACCCTTTCGGACAGGGGGGCAATGAGCAGTTCTTC.

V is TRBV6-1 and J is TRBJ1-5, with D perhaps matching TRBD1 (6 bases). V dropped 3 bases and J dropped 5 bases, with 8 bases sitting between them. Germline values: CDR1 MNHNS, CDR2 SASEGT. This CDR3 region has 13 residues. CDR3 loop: CASSEGAHQPQHF. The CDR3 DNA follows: TGTGCCAGCAGTGAGGGGGCGCATCAGCCCCAGCATTTT.

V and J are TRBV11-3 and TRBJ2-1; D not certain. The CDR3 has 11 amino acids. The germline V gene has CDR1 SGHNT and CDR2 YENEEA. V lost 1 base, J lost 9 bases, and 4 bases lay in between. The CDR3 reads CASSLGGEQFF. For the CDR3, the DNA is TGTGCCAGCAGCTTAGGCGGTGAGCAGTTCTTC.

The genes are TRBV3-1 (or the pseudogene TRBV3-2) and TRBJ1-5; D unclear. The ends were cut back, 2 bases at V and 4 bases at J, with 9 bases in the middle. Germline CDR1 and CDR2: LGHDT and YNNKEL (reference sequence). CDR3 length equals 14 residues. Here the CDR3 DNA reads TGTGCCAGCAGCCAATATGGCGGAAATCAGCCCCAGCATTTT. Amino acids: CASSQYGGNQPQHF.

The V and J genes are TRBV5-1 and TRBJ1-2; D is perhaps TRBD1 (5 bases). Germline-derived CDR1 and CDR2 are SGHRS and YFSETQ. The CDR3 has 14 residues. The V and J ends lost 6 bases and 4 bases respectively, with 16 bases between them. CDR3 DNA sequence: TGCGCCAGCACTCCGGGGACGTTAGGCTATGGCTACACCTTC. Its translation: CASTPGTLGYGYTF.